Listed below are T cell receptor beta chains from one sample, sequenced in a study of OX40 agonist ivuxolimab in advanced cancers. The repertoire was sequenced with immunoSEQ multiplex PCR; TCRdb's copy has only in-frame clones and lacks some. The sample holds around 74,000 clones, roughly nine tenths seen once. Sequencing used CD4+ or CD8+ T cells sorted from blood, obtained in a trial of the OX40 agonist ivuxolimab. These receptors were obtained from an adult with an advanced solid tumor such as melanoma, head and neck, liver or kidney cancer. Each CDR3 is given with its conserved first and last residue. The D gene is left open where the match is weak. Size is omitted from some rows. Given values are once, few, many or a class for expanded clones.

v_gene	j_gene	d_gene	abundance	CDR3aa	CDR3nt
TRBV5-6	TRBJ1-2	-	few	CASSLVPGPYTF	TGTGCCAGCAGCTTGGTCCCGGGTCCCTACACCTTC
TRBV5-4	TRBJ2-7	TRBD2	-	CASSHGTSGAYEQYF	TGTGCCAGCAGCCATGGGACTAGCGGAGCCTACGAGCAGTACTTC
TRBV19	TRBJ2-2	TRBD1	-	CASSPTGAPPGELFF	TGTGCCAGTAGTCCAACAGGGGCCCCCCCGGGGGAGCTGTTTTTT
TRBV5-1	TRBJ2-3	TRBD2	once	CASSLEPSGSTDTQYF	TGCGCCAGCAGCTTGGAGCCTAGCGGCAGCACAGATACGCAGTATTTT
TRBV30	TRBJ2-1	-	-	CAWSVTYNEQFF	TGTGCCTGGAGTGTGACCTACAATGAGCAGTTCTTC
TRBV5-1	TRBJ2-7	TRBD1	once	CASSWGTGYEQYF	TGCGCCAGCAGCTGGGGGACAGGCTACGAGCAGTACTTC
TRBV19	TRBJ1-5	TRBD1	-	CASSQTGAHQPQHF	TGTGCCAGTAGCCAGACAGGGGCTCATCAGCCCCAGCATTTT
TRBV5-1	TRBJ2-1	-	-	CASSLGDSGLYNEQFF	TGCGCCAGCAGCTTGGGGGACTCGGGACTCTACAATGAGCAGTTCTTC
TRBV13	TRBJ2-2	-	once	CASSRQASAGELFF	TGTGCCAGCTCCCGGCAAGCTAGTGCCGGGGAGCTGTTTTTT
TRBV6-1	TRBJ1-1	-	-	CASRELVTEAFF	TGTGCCAGCAGAGAGCTTGTTACTGAAGCTTTCTTT
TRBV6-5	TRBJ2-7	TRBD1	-	CASRRQGGSYEQYF	TGTGCCAGCAGGCGACAGGGGGGTTCCTACGAGCAGTACTTC
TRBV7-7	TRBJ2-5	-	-	CASSSGRGQETQYF	TGTGCTAGCAGCTCGGGACGGGGGCAAGAGACCCAGTACTTC
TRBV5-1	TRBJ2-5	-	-	CASSTSQGPPETQYF	TGCGCCAGCAGCACCTCCCAGGGCCCTCCGGAGACCCAGTACTTC
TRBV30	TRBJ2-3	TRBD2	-	CAWSSSGGYDTQYF	TGTGCCTGGAGTTCTAGCGGGGGATACGATACGCAGTATTTT
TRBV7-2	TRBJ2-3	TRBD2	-	CASSSLAGGADTQYF	TGTGCCAGCAGCAGCCTCGCTGGGGGGGCAGATACGCAGTATTTT
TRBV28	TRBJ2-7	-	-	CASSPLVPYEQYF	TGTGCCAGCAGTCCCCTCGTGCCCTACGAGCAGTACTTC
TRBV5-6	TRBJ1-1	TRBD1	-	CASSFVGTGPTEAFF	TGTGCCAGCAGCTTCGTCGGGACAGGGCCCACTGAAGCTTTCTTT
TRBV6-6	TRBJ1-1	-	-	CASSFTGLNTEAFF	TGTGCCAGCAGTTTCACAGGTTTGAACACTGAAGCTTTCTTT
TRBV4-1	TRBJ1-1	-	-	CASSQVAGQIDTEAFF	TGCGCCAGCAGCCAAGTCGCAGGGCAAATAGACACTGAAGCTTTCTTT
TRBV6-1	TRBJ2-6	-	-	CASSEYLGSGANVLTF	TGTGCCAGCAGTGAATACCTGGGGTCTGGGGCCAACGTCCTGACTTTC